The 19 T cell receptor beta chains in this list originate from one sample, sequenced in a study of T cells expressing NK-cell markers. TCRdb reanalyzed the 5' RACE reads and collapses them to one entry per CDR3 protein, without DNA. The specimen's table records about 460,000 distinct CDR3 sequences. Sequenced material: blood T cells: a sorted CD56 or NKG2C T cell subset, CD4+ or CD8+ T cells, or bulk PBMC T cells (not recorded which). The receptors stem from a woman aged 45-59 years in good health.

The rearrangement uses TRBV24-1 and TRBJ2-2; there is no DNA to check the TCRdb D call of TRBD2. The CDR3 contains 14 residues. CDR1 is KGHDR and CDR2 is SFDVKD in the germline V gene. The CDR3 spells CATSWSSGSGELFF.

This chain joins TRBV15 and TRBJ2-7. The CDR3 has 14 residues. CDR1 is LNHNV, CDR2 YYDKDF, per germline (reference sequence). CDR3: CATSRDKRSYEQYF. The complete variable domain, with remaining parts taken from reference TRBV15 and TRBJ2-7, reads DAMVIQNPRYQVTQFGKPVTLSCSQTLNHNVMYWYQQKSSQAPKLLFHYYDKDFNNEADTPDNFQSRRPNTSFCFLDIRSPGLGDTAMYLCATSRDKRSYEQYFGPGTRLTVT.

The chain has TRBV28 and TRBJ2-7; TCRdb's D call of TRBD2 is untestable without DNA. The CDR3 length is 16 residues. Germline CDR1 and CDR2: MDHEN and SYDVKM. CDR3 protein: CASSSTLAGLAYEQYF.

The chain joins TRBV10-2 to TRBJ2-7; without DNA, the TCRdb call of TRBD2 cannot be checked. The germline V gene has CDR1 WSHSY and CDR2 SAAADI. This CDR3 is 14 amino acids long. This CDR3 reads CASRQASGVYEQYF.

This chain connects TRBV5-6 to TRBJ1-2; with no DNA, the TCRdb D assignment of TRBD1 cannot be verified. The CDR3 contains 15 residues. Germline CDR1 is SGHDT and CDR2 is YYEEEE. The chain's CDR3 is CASSDNRLLVYGYTF.

The V call is TRBV6-4, the J call TRBJ2-7; as DNA is missing, the TRBD2 call by TCRdb cannot be tested. The CDR3 loop spans 16 amino acids. Germline V lookup: CDR1 MRHNA, CDR2 SNTAGT. The CDR3 loop is CARVSSGRARSYEQYF.

This chain connects TRBV29-1 to TRBJ2-2. Germline V CDR1 and CDR2: SQVTM, ANQGSEA. The CDR3 length is 13 residues. The CDR3 region is CSVGLTDTGELFF.

V and J are TRBV29-1 and TRBJ2-4; TCRdb lists TRBD2, though no DNA is available to test this call. Germline V gene sequence: CDR1 SQVTM, CDR2 ANQGSEA. The CDR3 sequence is 12 residues long. The CDR3 spells CSVVQGPNIQYF.

The gene calls are TRBV20-1 and TRBJ2-1; TCRdb's D call, TRBD1, is unchecked because there is no DNA. This CDR3 region has 14 residues. Germline V lookup: CDR1 DFQATT, CDR2 SNEGSKA (reference sequence). Here the CDR3 reads CSARGYGTNNEQFF.

This sequence joins TRBV11-2 and TRBJ1-2; TCRdb's D call, TRBD1, is unchecked because there is no DNA. The CDR3 has 13 amino acids. Germline assignment: CDR1 SGHAT and CDR2 FQNNGV. Here the CDR3 reads CASSPPDHYGYTF.

The chain joins TRBV12-5 to TRBJ2-6; TCRdb lists TRBD2, though no DNA is available to test this call. This CDR3 has 16 residues. The V gene's germline CDR1 is LGHNT and CDR2 FRNRAP. The CDR3: CASGLEQGEAANVLTF.

V and J are TRBV12-3 or TRBV12-4 and TRBJ2-7; absent DNA, TCRdb's TRBD1 call cannot be checked. The CDR3 extends over 15 amino acids. This CDR3 reads CASSLVLGVSGEQYF.

This sequence joins TRBV25-1 and TRBJ2-3; the D call from TCRdb, TRBD1, cannot be confirmed without DNA. In germline, CDR1 is MGHDK, CDR2 SYGVNS. The CDR3 has 13 residues. CDR3 sequence reads: CASSRQATDTQYF.

The V call is TRBV5-4, the J call TRBJ2-2; the D call from TCRdb, TRBD1, cannot be confirmed without DNA. Per germline, CDR1 SGHNT and CDR2 YYREEE (reference sequence). The CDR3 extends over 14 amino acids. The CDR3 region is CASSDRTGAGELFF.

V gene TRBV7-2 combines with J gene TRBJ1-2. The CDR3 runs to 18 residues. Germline V lookup: CDR1 SGHTA, CDR2 FQGNSA. The CDR3 is CASSPTGGSVRLSYGYTF.

The V gene is TRBV5-1, the J gene TRBJ1-6; TCRdb gives TRBD1 as the D gene, but with no DNA this cannot be confirmed. This CDR3 has 18 amino acids. Germline-derived CDR1 and CDR2 are SGHRS and YFSETQ. The CDR3 sequence: CASSFEQGASSYNSPLHF.

This chain connects TRBV29-1 to TRBJ1-1. In germline, CDR1 is SQVTM, CDR2 ANQGSEA. This CDR3 has 14 residues. CDR3 in amino acids: CSVESPGSGAEAFF.

The rearrangement links TRBV5-1 to TRBJ2-6; absent DNA, TCRdb's TRBD1 call cannot be checked. Germline V gene lookup returns CDR1 SGHRS and CDR2 YFSETQ. The CDR3 covers 20 residues. CDR3 region: CASSLRDRANPYSGANVLTF.

This rearrangement joins TRBV6-5 to TRBJ1-5; lacking DNA, the TRBD1 call made by TCRdb goes unchecked. The CDR3 contains 14 residues. CDR1 and CDR2 from the germline V gene are MNHEY and SVGAGI. The CDR3 loop is CASSHPGQGKPQHF.